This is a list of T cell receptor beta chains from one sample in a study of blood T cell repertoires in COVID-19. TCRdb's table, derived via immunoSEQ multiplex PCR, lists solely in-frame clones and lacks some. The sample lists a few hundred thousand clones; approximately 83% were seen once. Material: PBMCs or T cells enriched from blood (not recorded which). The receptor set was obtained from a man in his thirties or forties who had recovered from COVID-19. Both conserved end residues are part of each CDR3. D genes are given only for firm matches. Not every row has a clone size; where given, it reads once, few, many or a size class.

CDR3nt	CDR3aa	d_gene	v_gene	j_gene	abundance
TGTGCCAGCCCGGGACTAGCGGGTTACAATGAGCAGTTCTTC	CASPGLAGYNEQFF	-	TRBV21-1	TRBJ2-1	-
TGCGCCAGCGGAACCGGGTGGAGTGAAAAACTGTTTTTT	CASGTGWSEKLFF	-	TRBV4-1	TRBJ1-4	-
TGTGCCAGCAGCAGGACGGGAATGAACACTGAAGCTTTCTTT	CASSRTGMNTEAFF	-	TRBV6-5	TRBJ1-1	-
TGCGCCAGTTCAGGGCGAGACACCGGGGAGCTGTTTTTT	CASSGRDTGELFF	-	TRBV10-1	TRBJ2-2	few
TGTGCCAGCACCCAGCGCGGGGCGCCTTCCCAGTACTTC	CASTQRGAPSQYF	-	TRBV7-2	TRBJ2-5	-
TGTGCCAGTAGTATCCCCATCGGGGGAAACACCGGGGAGCTGTTTTTT	CASSIPIGGNTGELFF	-	TRBV19	TRBJ2-2	-
TGTGCTAGTGGGCTTACCGAGGCCTATGGCTACACCTTC	CASGLTEAYGYTF	-	TRBV12-5	TRBJ1-2	once
TGTGCCAGCAGGTACACAGGGGCAATCTATGGCTACACCTTC	CASRYTGAIYGYTF	TRBD1	TRBV6-5	TRBJ1-2	-
TGTGCCAGCAGTCCCGGGGAGGGGCCCCAGCATTTT	CASSPGEGPQHF	-	TRBV12-3/TRBV12-4	TRBJ1-5	-
TGTGCCAGCTCGGGGGGATTCAGCTCCTACGAGCAGTACTTC	CASSGGFSSYEQYF	-	TRBV18	TRBJ2-7	few
TGCGCCAGCAGTCATACAGGGGTCTACATTCAGTACTTC	CASSHTGVYIQYF	TRBD1	TRBV23-1	TRBJ2-4	-
TGCAGCGTCTTAGACGGATGGAGGTATGGCTACACCTTC	CSVLDGWRYGYTF	-	TRBV29-1	TRBJ1-2	-
TGTGCCAGTAGCGCCCGGGGAAGCATTGTTACGCAGTATTTT	CASSARGSIVTQYF	-	TRBV19	TRBJ2-3	-
TGTGCCAGTACCGAAGTTATCGGGGGGCAGGGATACGAGCAGTTCTTC	CASTEVIGGQGYEQFF	-	TRBV19	TRBJ2-1	-
TGTGCCAGTAATTTTGGGGGCCTATCCTACAATGAGCAGTTCTTC	CASNFGGLSYNEQFF	-	TRBV14	TRBJ2-1	once
TGTGCCAGCAGCCAAAGGGGGACTGAAGCTTTCTTT	CASSQRGTEAFF	-	TRBV7-9	TRBJ1-1	-
TGTGCCAGCAGCGTAGGGTGGCAGGGTGAATTTTATGGCTACACCTTC	CASSVGWQGEFYGYTF	-	TRBV9	TRBJ1-2	-
TGCAGTGCTAGTTCCTTCTTGCGGGGGGGCAGAAATGAGCAGTTCTTC	CSASSFLRGGRNEQFF	TRBD2	TRBV20-1	TRBJ2-1	-
TGCGCCAGCAGCTTCACAGGGACCGGAGGTGAAGCTTTCTTT	CASSFTGTGGEAFF	-	TRBV5-1	TRBJ1-1	-
TGTGCCAGCCAGGCGGGAGTAATGAACACTGAAGCTTTCTTT	CASQAGVMNTEAFF	-	TRBV7-8	TRBJ1-1	-
TGTGCCAGCAGCAATAGGGGGGGCAATGGCTACACCTTC	CASSNRGGNGYTF	-	TRBV21-1	TRBJ1-2	-
TGTGCCAGCAGTGACCTGGACTCTCTCTATGGCTACACCTTC	CASSDLDSLYGYTF	-	TRBV6-1	TRBJ1-2	-
TGTGCCAGCAGGCTTGAGAGCTCAGGGGGCTCCTACGAGCAGTACTTC	CASRLESSGGSYEQYF	TRBD1	TRBV2	TRBJ2-7	-
TGTGCCAGCAGCCGCGTACAGCACACGAATGAAAAACTGTTTTTT	CASSRVQHTNEKLFF	-	TRBV9	TRBJ1-4	-
TGTGCCAGCAGTCGACAGGGAAACTATGGCTACACCTTC	CASSRQGNYGYTF	TRBD1	TRBV6-5	TRBJ1-2	-
TGTGCCAGCAGCAGCCAGGGGAAGACTGAAGCTTTCTTT	CASSSQGKTEAFF	-	TRBV7-3	TRBJ1-1	-
TGTGCCTGGAGGAACCAGGGAGGAGATACGCAGTATTTT	CAWRNQGGDTQYF	-	TRBV30	TRBJ2-3	-
TGTGCCAGTAGTATCAGGGTCAACTATGGCTACACCTTC	CASSIRVNYGYTF	-	TRBV19	TRBJ1-2	few
TGTGCCAGCAGCCGGGGGGGGAGCTCCTATAATTCACCCCTCCACTTT	CASSRGGSSYNSPLHF	-	TRBV7-2	TRBJ1-6	-
TGTGCCAGCAGCTTAAGTGCTAAGCAAGAGACCCAGTACTTC	CASSLSAKQETQYF	-	TRBV11-1	TRBJ2-5	-
TGTGCCAGTAGTAAGGGACAGTCCAATCAGCCCCAGCATTTT	CASSKGQSNQPQHF	TRBD1	TRBV19	TRBJ1-5	-
TGTGCCACCAGCAAGACAGGGGCGCAAGAGACCCAGTACTTC	CATSKTGAQETQYF	TRBD1	TRBV15	TRBJ2-5	-
TGTGCCAGCAGCAAGCGGGACAGGAGCAATCAGCCCCAGCATTTT	CASSKRDRSNQPQHF	-	TRBV21-1	TRBJ1-5	-
TGTGCCAGCAGTGGACAGGGCCAAGAGACCCAGTACTTC	CASSGQGQETQYF	TRBD1	TRBV2	TRBJ2-5	-
TGTGCCAGCAGTGAAGCAGGACATGTCAACTATGGCTACACCTTC	CASSEAGHVNYGYTF	-	TRBV6-1	TRBJ1-2	-
TGTGCCAGCTCACGACAGGCGGTTGGAGCTAACTATGGCTACACCTTC	CASSRQAVGANYGYTF	-	TRBV18	TRBJ1-2	-
TGTGCCAGTAACGAGGGCACTGAAGCTTTCTTT	CASNEGTEAFF	-	TRBV19	TRBJ1-1	-
TGTGCCACCAGCAGAGACCGGGAGTATGGCTACACCTTC	CATSRDREYGYTF	-	TRBV15	TRBJ1-2	-